These 17 T cell receptor beta chains were sequenced from one sample in a study of spatial heterogeneity in lung cancer. TCRdb itself ran the 5' RACE reads through MiXCR, one entry per CDR3 protein. Of 35,000 to 55,000 distinct CDR3 sequences in the sample, 10% to 15% were seen once. The time point: blood at routine non-recurrence follow-up after resection. Here the sequenced sample was PBMCs, taken at follow-up. These receptors originate from a male donor with early-stage non-small cell lung cancer.

This clonotype was seen many times. This chain joins TRBV7-2 and TRBJ2-3; 9 positions agree with TRBD2. J was trimmed by 6 bases and V by 1 base; bases with no gene match: 8. This CDR3 comprises 16 residues. CDR1 is SGHTA and CDR2 is FQGNSA in the germline V gene. The CDR3 is CASSLVAAGGPDTQYF. CDR3 in DNA: TGTGCCAGCAGCTTAGTGGCTGCGGGGGGGCCCGATACGCAGTATTTT.

This clonotype was seen only a few times. The genes are TRBV5-1 and TRBJ2-7, with a possible D match to TRBD2 (5 bases). The V gene lost 4 bases and the J gene lost 0 bases, with 5 bases spanning the gap. The CDR3 covers 12 residues. The germline gives CDR1 SGHRS, CDR2 YFSETQ. The CDR3 loop reads CASSRDSYEQYF. The CDR3 DNA reads TGCGCCAGCAGCCGGGACTCCTACGAGCAGTACTTC.

The V call is TRBV27, the J call TRBJ2-2, with 10 bases that match TRBD1. V lost 2 bases, J lost 5 bases, and 17 bases stayed unmatched. Germline CDR1 and CDR2: MNHEY and SMNVEV (reference sequence). This CDR3 region has 20 residues. CDR3 amino acids: CASSLPNPTGGEWWTGELFF. CDR3 nucleotide sequence: TGTGCCAGCAGTTTACCGAATCCGACAGGGGGCGAATGGTGGACCGGGGAGCTGTTTTTT.

V and J are TRBV5-4 and TRBJ2-1, with a tentative D call TRBD2 (6 bases). Trimming removed 4 bases from V and 9 bases from J, with 17 bases in between. The length of the CDR3 is 14 residues. Germline V gene lookup returns CDR1 SGHNT and CDR2 YYREEE (reference sequence). The CDR3 DNA sequence: TGTGCCAGCAGCCCGACTAGATACGTCAGTGAGCAGTTCTTC. As protein: CASSPTRYVSEQFF.

The count of this clonotype is one. J is TRBJ1-5 and V is TRBV5-5; 10 bases are a match to TRBD1. The junction had 3 bases not matched to a gene; V was cut back by 4 bases and J by 2 bases. Germline V gene sequence: CDR1 SGHKS, CDR2 YYEKEE (reference sequence). The CDR3 loop spans 15 amino acids. As DNA, the CDR3 is TGTGCCAGCAGCCTGACAGGGGGCGGCAATCAGCCCCAGCATTTT. Translated: CASSLTGGGNQPQHF. The full variable domain, completed using reference TRBV5-5 and TRBJ1-5, is DAGVTQSPTHLIKTRGQQVTLRCSPISGHKSVSWYQQVLGQGPQFIFQYYEKEERGRGNFPDRFSARQFPNYSSELNVNALLLGDSALYLCASSLTGGGNQPQHFGDGTRLSIL.

At least ten counts were recorded for this clonotype. The J gene is TRBJ2-1, the V gene TRBV6-2 or TRBV6-3; D not certain. The CDR3 is 12 amino acids. V lost 6 bases and J 9 bases, leaving 12 bases between the germline ends. The germline CDR1 and CDR2 sequences are MNHEY and SVGEGT. The CDR3 coding sequence is TGTGCCAGCAGGTCCTCGCCTGGTGAGCAGTTCTTC. Translating gives CASRSSPGEQFF.

The CDR3 nucleotides read TGCAGTGCCCTCCTCGGGGGCGCAAGTGAGCAGTTCTTC. It encodes CSALLGGASEQFF. V usage is TRBV20-1 and J usage is TRBJ2-1; the D gene could be TRBD1 or TRBD2 (6 bases each). From germline, CDR1 is DFQATT and CDR2 SNEGSKA (reference sequence). Trimming took off 6 bases at V and 9 bases at J, with 18 bases between the two ends. This CDR3 region has 13 residues.

At least ten counts were recorded for this clonotype. The CDR3 is CATSAGGSSYNEQFF. The CDR3 bases are TGTGCCACCAGTGCGGGCGGGAGCTCCTACAATGAGCAGTTCTTC. The chain has TRBV24-1 and TRBJ2-1, with 7 bases that match TRBD2. Germline V lookup: CDR1 KGHDR, CDR2 SFDVKD. The trim removed 5 bases at V and 0 bases at J, leaving 3 bases unmatched. The CDR3 consists of 15 residues.

Many counts were recorded for this clonotype. The CDR3 bases are TGTGCCAGCAGACTGAAAGGGACAGGGACTGAAGCTTTCTTT. As protein: CASRLKGTGTEAFF. This chain joins TRBV3-1 and TRBJ1-1, with 9 nucleotides matching TRBD1. The trim removed 6 bases at V and 5 bases at J, leaving 7 bases unmatched. CDR3 length equals 14 residues. Germline CDR1 is LGHDT and CDR2 is YNNKEL (reference sequence).

This clonotype was seen repeatedly, ten times or more. The genes are TRBV6-6 and TRBJ2-3; 11 positions agree with TRBD2. This CDR3 is 20 amino acids long. The germline CDR1 and CDR2 sequences are MNHNY and SVGAGI (reference sequence). Trimming took 2 bases from V and 0 from J; bases not matched to a gene: 13. CDR3 residues: CASSYPLTSGEQSSTDTQYF. In DNA, the CDR3 is TGTGCCAGCAGTTACCCCCTGACTAGCGGGGAACAGTCTAGCACAGATACGCAGTATTTT.

There are many counts of this clonotype. The V and J genes are TRBV6-5 and TRBJ2-1, with 11 bases matching TRBD2. V gave up 5 bases and J gave up 0 bases; unmatched junction bases: 9. This CDR3 has 18 residues. From germline, CDR1 is MNHEY and CDR2 SVGAGI. The CDR3 nucleotides read TGTGCCAGCAGTGAAGGGTCCACTAGCGGGAGCTCCTACAATGAGCAGTTCTTC. It codes for CASSEGSTSGSSYNEQFF.

This clonotype was detected many times. This sequence joins TRBV7-2 and TRBJ2-7; TRBD1 agrees at 7 bases. The CDR3 has 15 amino acids. CDR1 is SGHTA, CDR2 FQGNSA, per germline. Losses at the gene ends were 5 bases for V and 2 bases for J; bases not matched to a gene: 9. The CDR3 nucleotides are TGTGCCAGCAGCGCCGACAGGGATTCTACCTACGAGCAGTACTTC. Translated, it gives CASSADRDSTYEQYF.

The V and J genes are TRBV30 and TRBJ2-3; 10 nucleotides agree with TRBD2. V lost 2 bases to trimming and J lost 3 bases; unmatched junction nucleotides: 5. The CDR3 covers 15 residues. Germline values: CDR1 GTSNPN, CDR2 SVGIG (reference sequence). The CDR3 protein is CAWSPLAGETDTQYF. Written as DNA, the CDR3 is TGTGCCTGGAGTCCCCTAGCGGGGGAAACAGATACGCAGTATTTT.

This clonotype has more than one count but fewer than ten. The chain uses TRBV28 and TRBJ2-7; 8 nucleotides agree with TRBD2. Germline assignment: CDR1 MDHEN and CDR2 SYDVKM. The CDR3 totals 16 residues. Trimming cost V 7 bases and J 2 bases; bases outside gene matches: 13. CDR3 protein: CASTRISGGRTYEQYF. The CDR3 nucleotides read TGTGCCAGCACCCGGATATCGGGGGGGCGCACCTACGAGCAGTACTTC.

This chain uses TRBV10-3 with TRBJ1-1; D call uncertain. Per germline, CDR1 ENHRY and CDR2 SYGVKD. The CDR3 runs 14 residues. Trimming took 2 bases from V and 4 from J, leaving 11 bases between them. CDR3 DNA: TGTGCCATCAGTGAGATAGAGGATAGCACTGAAGCTTTCTTT. Protein product: CAISEIEDSTEAFF.

This rearrangement joins TRBV5-6 to TRBJ2-5, with no clear D. Germline CDR1 is SGHDT and CDR2 is YYEEEE. V gave up 4 bases and J gave up 5 bases, with 15 bases separating them. The CDR3 has 14 residues. CDR3 sequence (DNA): TGTGCCAGCAGCGGGTCGGGCCGTATCGAGACCCAGTACTTC. Translating gives CASSGSGRIETQYF.

The chain has TRBV7-8 and TRBJ2-3; 8 bases fit TRBD2. After removal of 2 bases from V and 5 bases from J, the junction contained 9 bases not matched to a gene. The CDR3 runs 16 residues. Germline V gene sequence: CDR1 SGHVS, CDR2 FQNEAQ. The CDR3 nucleotides read TGTGCCAGCAGCTTAACGCACGGGGGGGCGGGAGATACGCAGTATTTT. Protein product: CASSLTHGGAGDTQYF.